The clone carrying this T cell receptor beta chain has just a few counts. Its antigen is still unknown. This sample is part of a study of identical twins. Regarding the study as a whole: Excess low generation probability was seen in twin-shared out-of-frame alpha sequences.

The J segment lost 2 bases and the V segment lost 4 bases, leaving 8 bases of the junction unmatched. CDR1 and CDR2 from the germline V gene are SGHRS and YFSETQ. The CDR3 runs to 15 residues. TCRdb fed the 5' RACE reads into MiXCR, producing one record per CDR3 protein. Of roughly 260,000 distinct CDR3 sequences in the sample, about an eighth are singletons; the top ten hold 8.8%. The material sequenced was memory (CD45RO+) T cells sorted from blood. The TCR sequence derives from a woman aged 18-30 years in good health. The chain links TRBV5-1 to TRBJ2-7, with 8 bases matching TRBD2. CDR3 nucleotides: TGCGCCAGCAGCCAAATAGCGGGGATCACCTACGAGCAGTACTTC. It is translated as CASSQIAGITYEQYF.